This entry is about one T cell receptor (beta chain). The source of the sample is a study of blood T cell repertoires in COVID-19. Study in general: Material from acute and convalescent COVID-19 was sourced from the United States, Italy and Spain. PBMCs, B-cell-depleted T cells, or T cells provided the cDNA or gDNA that made up the material.

The CDR3 length is 14 residues. V was pared by 3 bases and J by 4 bases, with 10 bases between. From germline, CDR1 is SGHNT and CDR2 YYREEE (reference sequence). Authors' analysis steps: Cell counts per sample came from amplifying reference gene primers. Using immunoSEQ multiplex PCR, the repertoire was profiled, and TCRdb retains in-frame clones only, with some absent. V, J and clone size were drawn from that table, and D and trimming were deduced from the DNA. The sample shows 98,000 or so clones, about 86% of them seen only once. The sequence derives from a woman aged 55-70 years in a cohort sampled during active or convalescent COVID-19. The rearrangement uses TRBV5-4 and TRBJ2-2; tentative D call: TRBD1 (5 bases). The sequenced sample was peripheral blood. CDR3 in DNA: TGTGCCAGCAGCTATAGCAGGGTCACCGGGGAGCTGTTTTTT. Protein sequence: CASSYSRVTGELFF.